The 16 T cell receptor beta chains listed next were all sequenced from one sample in a study of shared clonotypes between healthy human individuals. Clones were sequenced by immunoSEQ multiplex PCR, and TCRdb holds only the in-frame ones, with some missing. The sample records fewer than 3 million clones, approximately 90% being singletons. Sequenced sample: naive CD4+ T cells from PBMCs. Subset indicated: CD45RA+ positively selected. Every receptor here comes from a man younger than 35 in good health. Some clones in this sample may be carry-over from other donors' samples.

Points on this clone: Different DNA sequences within this sample yield the same CDR3. This chain links TRBV18 with TRBJ1-5, with unresolved D. Deletions cut 3 bases from V and 0 bases from J, with 3 bases between. Germline loops: CDR1 KGHSH, CDR2 LQKENI. CDR3 length equals 13 residues. CDR3 protein: CASSPYSNQPQHF. The DNA of the CDR3 is TGTGCCAGCTCACCGTATAGCAATCAGCCCCAGCATTTT.

In this sample, this clone turned up a few times. The chain has TRBV7-7 and TRBJ2-2; D ambiguous. Germline assignment: CDR1 SSHAT and CDR2 FNYEAQ (reference sequence). This CDR3 is 12 amino acids long. Trimming shortened V by 5 bases and J by 6 bases, and 7 bases separated the two germline ends. CDR3 region: CASSHSPGELFF. CDR3 nucleotides: TGTGCCAGCAGCCATAGCCCCGGGGAGCTGTTTTTT.

The chain combines TRBV28 with TRBJ2-7; D gene uncertain. In germline, CDR1 is MDHEN, CDR2 SYDVKM. The germline V and J ends were trimmed by 5 bases and 3 bases, with 11 bases remaining between them. This CDR3 is 13 amino acids long. The DNA of the CDR3 is TGTGCCAGCAGTGCCGCGCGGAGCTACGAGCAGTACTTC. It translates to CASSAARSYEQYF.

CDR3 amino acids: CASSLSLRAYGEQYF. The CDR3 DNA sequence: TGTGCCAGCAGTTTAAGTCTTAGGGCATATGGCGAGCAGTACTTC. The V call is TRBV28, the J call TRBJ2-7, with D hard to call. Trimming removed 2 bases from V and 6 bases from J, with 17 bases in between. Looked up from germline, CDR1 is MDHEN and CDR2 is SYDVKM. CDR3 length: 15 residues.

The rearrangement joins TRBV5-1 to TRBJ2-1, with 9 positions matching TRBD2. After removal of 3 bases from V and 7 bases from J, the junction contained 11 bases not matched to a gene. Per germline, CDR1 SGHRS and CDR2 YFSETQ. The CDR3 length is 16 residues. The CDR3 loop reads CASSSSGMVRTNEQFF. The CDR3 DNA reads TGCGCCAGCAGCTCTAGCGGGATGGTCCGGACTAATGAGCAGTTCTTC.

This rearrangement joins TRBV4-1 to TRBJ2-7; 10 bases line up with TRBD2. This CDR3 has 18 amino acids. Germline trimming cut 1 base from V and 4 bases from J; bases unmatched to any gene: 13. The germline gives CDR1 MGHRA, CDR2 YSYEKL. The CDR3: CASSQGLAGATLLYEQYF. In DNA, the CDR3 is TGCGCCAGCAGCCAAGGGCTAGCGGGAGCGACCTTGTTGTACGAGCAGTACTTC.

This chain uses TRBV6-4 with TRBJ2-3, with 7 bases fitting TRBD2. The germline gives CDR1 MRHNA, CDR2 SNTAGT. J lost 8 bases, V lost 0 bases, and 14 bases had no gene match. This CDR3 has 17 amino acids. CDR3 sequence (DNA): TGTGCCAGCAGTGACTCGACGACTGGCGGGAGCCGGGGTACGCAGTATTTT. It yields the protein CASSDSTTGGSRGTQYF.

This chain uses TRBV9 with TRBJ2-5; 16 bases match TRBD2. CDR3 length: 17 amino acids. The trim removed 0 bases at V and 5 bases at J, leaving 4 bases unmatched. CDR1 and CDR2 from the germline V gene are SGDLS and YYNGEE. The chain's CDR3 is CASSVEGLAGGLETQYF. CDR3 DNA sequence: TGTGCCAGCAGCGTAGAGGGACTAGCGGGAGGGCTGGAGACCCAGTACTTC.

The chain has TRBV2 and TRBJ2-5, with 9 bases aligning to TRBD2. Germline trimming cut 6 bases from V and 4 bases from J; bases unmatched to any gene: 12. Germline lookup yields CDR1 SNHLY and CDR2 FYNNEI. There are 16 residues in the CDR3. The DNA for the CDR3 is TGTGCCAGCAGCCCAAGCCCAGCGGGAGGACCAGAGACCCAGTACTTC. This translates into CASSPSPAGGPETQYF. Together with reference TRBV2 and TRBJ2-5, the CDR3 gives the full variable domain: EPEVTQTPSHQVTQMGQEVILRCVPISNHLYFYWYRQILGQKVEFLVSFYNNEISEKSEIFDDQFSVERPDGSNFTLKIRSTKLEDSAMYFCASSPSPAGGPETQYFGPGTRLLVL.

The chain has TRBV11-2 and TRBJ2-1; 8 nucleotides line up with TRBD2. The germline V gene encodes CDR1 SGHAT and CDR2 FQNNGV. CDR3 length equals 15 residues. V was pared by 5 bases and J by 7 bases, with 10 bases of the junction left unmatched. The CDR3 here is CASSVLAGGRNEQFF. The CDR3 nucleotides read TGTGCCAGCAGCGTACTCGCGGGAGGTCGAAATGAGCAGTTCTTC.

The chain has TRBV27 and TRBJ1-5; 10 bases agree with TRBD1. The V gene's germline CDR1 is MNHEY and CDR2 SMNVEV (reference sequence). V was clipped by 6 bases and J by 3 bases; unmatched bases: 8. This CDR3 spans 16 amino acids. The CDR3 here is CASRAGTGALNQPQHF. In DNA form, the CDR3 reads TGTGCCAGCAGAGCAGGGACAGGGGCCCTCAATCAGCCCCAGCATTTT.

V and J are TRBV28 and TRBJ2-2; 8 positions agree with TRBD1. This CDR3 is built from 21 residues. V dropped 2 bases and J dropped 4; count of bases not matched to a gene: 21. Germline values: CDR1 MDHEN, CDR2 SYDVKM. CDR3 sequence: CASSLTRQGAPHGFPTGELFF. The CDR3 nucleotides are TGTGCCAGCAGTTTAACCCGGCAGGGGGCTCCCCACGGATTCCCCACCGGGGAGCTGTTTTTT.

The chain combines TRBV7-2 with TRBJ2-1; D gene uncertain. The CDR3 extends over 13 amino acids. Germline V gives CDR1 SGHTA, CDR2 FQGNSA. V was clipped by 0 bases and J by 15 bases, with 15 bases between them. The CDR3 loop is CASSLAELDRTFF. Written as DNA, the CDR3 is TGTGCCAGCAGCTTAGCGGAGCTCGACCGGACGTTCTTC.

The chain uses TRBV15 and TRBJ1-2; perhaps TRBD1 as D (6 bases). V lost 0 bases and J lost 2, with 19 bases in between. The germline V gene encodes CDR1 LNHNV and CDR2 YYDKDF (reference sequence). This CDR3 comprises 18 residues. This chain's CDR3 is CATSRDAPSPRGNYGYTF. CDR3 nucleotide sequence: TGTGCCACCAGCAGAGATGCCCCCTCCCCCAGGGGCAACTATGGCTACACCTTC.

The chain joins TRBV28 to TRBJ2-1; TRBD1 aligns across 9 bases. Germline lookup yields CDR1 MDHEN and CDR2 SYDVKM. The CDR3 is made up of 16 amino acids. Losses at the gene ends were 5 bases for V and 8 bases for J; bases not matched to a gene: 13. CDR3 region: CASSTRGQGFQDEQFF. The CDR3 DNA reads as TGTGCCAGCAGTACCCGAGGACAGGGGTTTCAGGATGAGCAGTTCTTC.

This chain links TRBV4-1 with TRBJ2-1, with 7 bases matching TRBD2. Trimming took 8 bases from V and 0 from J; bases not matched to a gene: 7. Germline CDR1 reads MGHRA; CDR2 reads YSYEKL. The CDR3 loop spans 15 amino acids. DNA of the CDR3: TGCGCCAGCGGTAGCGGGTGGGGCTCCTACAATGAGCAGTTCTTC. Translating it yields CASGSGWGSYNEQFF.